This T cell receptor beta chain was identified in a study of T cells after yellow fever vaccination. Germline CDR1 reads SGHDT; CDR2 reads YYEEEE. The CDR3 sequence is 15 residues long. The V end lost 3 bases, the J end lost 6 bases, and 15 bases lay between the germline ends. TCRdb reprocessed the 5' RACE reads with MiXCR, giving one entry per CDR3 protein. The table has a few hundred thousand distinct CDR3 sequences, less than 4.5% seen once. This clonotype was seen repeatedly, ten times or more. V is TRBV5-6 and J is TRBJ2-2; TRBD1 is a possible D gene (6 bases). The receptor's source is a man aged 18 to 30 who received the YFV17D yellow fever vaccine. This sample comprised PBMCs, obtained on the day of the yellow fever booster vaccination. This chain's CDR3 is CASSWPHTGPGELFF. The DNA of the CDR3 is TGTGCCAGCAGCTGGCCCCACACAGGGCCCGGGGAGCTGTTTTTT. Looking up the rest from reference TRBV5-6 and TRBJ2-2 gives the full variable domain: DAGVTQSPTHLIKTRGQQVTLRCSPKSGHDTVSWYQQALGQGPQFIFQYYEEEERQRGNFPDRFSGHQFPNYSSELNVNALLLGDSALYLCASSWPHTGPGELFFGEGSRLTVL.